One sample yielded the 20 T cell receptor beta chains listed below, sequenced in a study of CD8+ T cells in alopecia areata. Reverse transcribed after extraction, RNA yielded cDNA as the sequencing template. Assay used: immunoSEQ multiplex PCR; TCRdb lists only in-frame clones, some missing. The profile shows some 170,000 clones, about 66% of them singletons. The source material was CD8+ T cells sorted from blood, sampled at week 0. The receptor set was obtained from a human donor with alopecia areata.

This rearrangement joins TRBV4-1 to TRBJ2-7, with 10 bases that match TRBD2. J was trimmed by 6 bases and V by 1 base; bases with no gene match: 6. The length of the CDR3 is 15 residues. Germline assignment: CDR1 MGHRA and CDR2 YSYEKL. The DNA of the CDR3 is TGCGCCAGCAGCCAAGCAAGAGCGGGGGGGCGCGAGCAGTACTTC. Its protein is CASSQARAGGREQYF.

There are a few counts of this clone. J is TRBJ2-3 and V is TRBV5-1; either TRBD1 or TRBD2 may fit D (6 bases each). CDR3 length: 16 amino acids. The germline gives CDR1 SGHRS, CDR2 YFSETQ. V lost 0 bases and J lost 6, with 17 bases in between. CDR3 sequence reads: CASSLGTQGLLDTQYF. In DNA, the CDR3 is TGCGCCAGCAGCTTGGGGACACAGGGACTCTTGGATACGCAGTATTTT.

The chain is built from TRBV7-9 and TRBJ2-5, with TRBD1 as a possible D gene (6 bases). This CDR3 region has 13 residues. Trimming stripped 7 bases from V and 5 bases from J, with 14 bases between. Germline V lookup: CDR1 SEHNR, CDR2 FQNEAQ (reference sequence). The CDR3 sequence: CASKETGHETQYF. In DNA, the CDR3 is TGTGCCAGCAAGGAGACAGGTCACGAGACCCAGTACTTC.

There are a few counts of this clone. CDR3 sequence (DNA): TGTGCCAGTATGGGGGGACGGAACACTGAAGCTTTCTTT. Encoded protein: CASMGGRNTEAFF. This chain joins TRBV19 and TRBJ1-1, with D tentatively TRBD1 (5 bases). Trimming stripped 7 bases from V and 1 base from J, with 10 bases between. From germline, CDR1 is LNHDA and CDR2 SQIVND (reference sequence). The CDR3 has 13 residues.

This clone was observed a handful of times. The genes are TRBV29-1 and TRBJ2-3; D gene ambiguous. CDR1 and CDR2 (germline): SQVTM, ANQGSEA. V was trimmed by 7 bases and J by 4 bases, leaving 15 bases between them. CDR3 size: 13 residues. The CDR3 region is CSGTRTPPDTQYF. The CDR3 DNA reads TGCAGCGGGACCCGAACACCTCCAGATACGCAGTATTTT.

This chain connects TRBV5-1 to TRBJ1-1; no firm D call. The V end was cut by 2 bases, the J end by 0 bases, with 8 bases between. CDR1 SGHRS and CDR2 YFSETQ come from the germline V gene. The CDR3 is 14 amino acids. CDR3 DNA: TGCGCCAGCAGCTTTACGGTGATGAACACTGAAGCTTTCTTT. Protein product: CASSFTVMNTEAFF. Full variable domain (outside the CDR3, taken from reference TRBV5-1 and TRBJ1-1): KAGVTQTPRYLIKTRGQQVTLSCSPISGHRSVSWYQQTPGQGLQFLFEYFSETQRNKGNFPGRFSGRQFSNSRSEMNVSTLELGDSALYLCASSFTVMNTEAFFGQGTRLTVV.

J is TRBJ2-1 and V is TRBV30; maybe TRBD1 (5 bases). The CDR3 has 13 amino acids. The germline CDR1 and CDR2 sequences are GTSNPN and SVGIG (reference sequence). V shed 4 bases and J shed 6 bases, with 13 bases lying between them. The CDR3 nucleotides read TGTGCCTGGAATCCAGGGCTGGGCAATGAGCAGTTCTTC. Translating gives CAWNPGLGNEQFF.

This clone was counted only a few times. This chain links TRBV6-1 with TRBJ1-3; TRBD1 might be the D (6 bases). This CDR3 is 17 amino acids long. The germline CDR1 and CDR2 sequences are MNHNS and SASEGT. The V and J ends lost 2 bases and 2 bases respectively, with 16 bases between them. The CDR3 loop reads CASSELPFTGTGNTIYF. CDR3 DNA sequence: TGTGCCAGCAGTGAATTACCCTTTACAGGGACTGGAAACACCATATATTTT.

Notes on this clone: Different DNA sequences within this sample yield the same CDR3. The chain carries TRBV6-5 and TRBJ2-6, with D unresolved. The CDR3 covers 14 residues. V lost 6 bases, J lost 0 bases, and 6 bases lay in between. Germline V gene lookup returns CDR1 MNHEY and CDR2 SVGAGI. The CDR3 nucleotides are TGTGCCAGCAGCTACAGCTCTGGGGCCAACGTCCTGACTTTC. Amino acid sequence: CASSYSSGANVLTF.

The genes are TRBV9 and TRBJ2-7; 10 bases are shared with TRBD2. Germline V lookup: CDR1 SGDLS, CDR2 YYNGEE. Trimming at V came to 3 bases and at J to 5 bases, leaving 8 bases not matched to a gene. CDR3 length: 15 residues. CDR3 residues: CASSGTAGGLDEQYF. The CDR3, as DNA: TGTGCCAGCAGCGGTACAGCGGGGGGGCTCGACGAGCAGTACTTC.

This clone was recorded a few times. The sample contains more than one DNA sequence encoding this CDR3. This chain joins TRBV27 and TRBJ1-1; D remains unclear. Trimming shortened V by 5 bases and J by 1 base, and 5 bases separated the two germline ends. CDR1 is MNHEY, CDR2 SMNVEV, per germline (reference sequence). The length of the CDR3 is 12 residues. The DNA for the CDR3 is TGTGCCAGCAGTCGAGGGAACACTGAAGCTTTCTTT. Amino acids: CASSRGNTEAFF.

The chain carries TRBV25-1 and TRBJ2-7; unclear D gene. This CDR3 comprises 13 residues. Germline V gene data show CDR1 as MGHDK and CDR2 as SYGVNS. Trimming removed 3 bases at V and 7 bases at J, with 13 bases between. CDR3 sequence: CASSDVSSREQYF. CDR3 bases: TGTGCCAGCAGTGACGTTAGCAGTCGGGAGCAGTACTTC.

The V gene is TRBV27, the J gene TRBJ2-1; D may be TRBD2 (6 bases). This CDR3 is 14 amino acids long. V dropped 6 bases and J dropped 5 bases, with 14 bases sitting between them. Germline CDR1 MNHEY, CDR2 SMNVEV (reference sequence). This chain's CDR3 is CASRRLGGNNEQFF. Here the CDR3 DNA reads TGTGCCAGCAGGAGATTGGGGGGAAACAATGAGCAGTTCTTC.

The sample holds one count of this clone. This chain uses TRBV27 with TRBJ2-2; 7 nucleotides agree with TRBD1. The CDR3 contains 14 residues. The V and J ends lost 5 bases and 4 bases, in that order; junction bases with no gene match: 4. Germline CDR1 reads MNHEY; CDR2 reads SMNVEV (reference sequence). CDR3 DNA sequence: TGTGCCAGCAGTGGTACAGGGGTCACCGGGGAGCTGTTTTTT. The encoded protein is CASSGTGVTGELFF.

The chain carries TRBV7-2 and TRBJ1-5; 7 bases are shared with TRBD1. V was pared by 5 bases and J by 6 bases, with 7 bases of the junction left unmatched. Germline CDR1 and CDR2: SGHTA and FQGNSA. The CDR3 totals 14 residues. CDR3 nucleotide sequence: TGTGCCAGCAGCGCCGGACAGGCGAGTCAGCCCCAGCATTTT. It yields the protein CASSAGQASQPQHF.

The CDR3 DNA sequence: TGCAGCGTTGAAGATTCCATGAGGAATGAGCAGTTCTTC. Amino acids: CSVEDSMRNEQFF. The chain is built from TRBV29-1 and TRBJ2-1; D is ambiguous. This CDR3 is 13 amino acids long. Trimming removed 0 bases from V and 7 bases from J, with 10 bases in between. Germline V gene sequence: CDR1 SQVTM, CDR2 ANQGSEA.

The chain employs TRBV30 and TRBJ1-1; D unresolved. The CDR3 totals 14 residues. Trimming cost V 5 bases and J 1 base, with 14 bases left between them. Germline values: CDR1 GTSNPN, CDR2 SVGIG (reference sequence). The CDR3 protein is CAWLIGSPNTEAFF. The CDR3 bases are TGTGCCTGGTTAATAGGCAGCCCGAACACTGAAGCTTTCTTT.

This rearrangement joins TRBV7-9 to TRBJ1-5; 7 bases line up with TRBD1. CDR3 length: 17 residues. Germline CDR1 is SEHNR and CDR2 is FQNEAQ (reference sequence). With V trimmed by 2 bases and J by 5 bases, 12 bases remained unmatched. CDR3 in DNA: TGTGCCAGCAGCTTAAGTAGTACGGAGGGGGCAGATCAGCCCCAGCATTTT. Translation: CASSLSSTEGADQPQHF.

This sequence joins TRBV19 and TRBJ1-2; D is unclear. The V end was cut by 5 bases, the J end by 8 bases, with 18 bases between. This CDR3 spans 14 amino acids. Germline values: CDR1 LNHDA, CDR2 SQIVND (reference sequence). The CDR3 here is CASSGSMRLNGYTF. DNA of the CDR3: TGTGCCAGTAGTGGGTCGATGAGGTTAAACGGCTACACCTTC. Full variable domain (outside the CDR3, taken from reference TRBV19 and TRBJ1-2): DGGITQSPKYLFRKEGQNVTLSCEQNLNHDAMYWYRQDPGQGLRLIYYSQIVNDFQKGDIAEGYSVSREKKESFPLTVTSAQKNPTAFYLCASSGSMRLNGYTFGSGTRLTVV.

DNA of the CDR3: TGTGCCAGCAGCCCAGGGACTAGCCCTTTCACAGATACGCAGTATTTT. This encodes CASSPGTSPFTDTQYF. The chain joins TRBV7-2 to TRBJ2-3, with TRBD2 identical over 9 bases. The CDR3 spans 16 residues. Germline loops: CDR1 SGHTA, CDR2 FQGNSA. The junction had 8 bases not matched to a gene; V was cut back by 5 bases and J by 2 bases.